This note documents a single T cell receptor beta chain sequence. What antigen it recognizes has not been identified. The input lacks base qualities; no much larger clone sits a single base away. This record comes from a study of CD8 T cells in ankylosing spondylitis (dated by TCRdb to 2016 to 2017). About the full investigation: The study set out to find disease-linked TCR variants by profiling T cell receptor beta repertoires in ankylosing spondylitis patients and healthy donors. In total, the full study cohort was made up of roughly 110 healthy donors and 25 to 30 ankylosing spondylitis patients. Peripheral blood was sampled, and synovial fluid was also collected from ankylosing spondylitis patients. Overall results and qualifications from the work: Blood from ankylosing spondylitis patients appeared to be characterized by a TCR beta motif composed of 7 to 9 highly homologous amino acid variants. A CD8+ phenotype was shown by the disease-linked clones, which were found at relatively low frequencies in peripheral blood. Some TCR beta motif variants had previously been reported in synovial fluid and blood of reactive arthritis patients, which suggested common disease-initiation mechanisms. According to the report, matched synovial fluid samples from ankylosing spondylitis patients were significantly enriched for the disease-linked clones.

Based on the germline V gene, the CDR1 and CDR2 sequences are SNHLY and FYNNEI. The CDR3 has 12 amino acids, counting the end cysteine and phenylalanine. Only the CDR3 part of the read is kept: 36 bases, read in frame from the first base. V gives up 6 bases and J gives up 0 bases, and the segment between their germline ends measures 3 bases. Sequenced using an Illumina HiSeq 2500. Quantitative 5'-RACE with molecular barcodes was the method used to prepare the TCR beta libraries. Processing in the source paper ran as follows. A new computational method based on a probabilistic model of VDJ rearrangement was used to identify disease-linked TCR variants. The raw public data were reprocessed by TCRdb itself: fastp quality trimming at Q25, MiXCR clonotype calling, in-frame beta chains only. Each entry merges the rows of one CDR3 protein and shows their most common DNA and genes. TCRdb, rather than the study authors, made the V and J calls. For this sample there are more than 600,000 distinct CDR3 sequences; roughly 19% appear just once. The top ten clones comprise around 20% of the sample.

The specimen was blood, either unsorted or a sorted T cell fraction (not recorded which). The sequence came from a male donor with ankylosing spondylitis. The V and J segments used are TRBV2 and TRBJ1-3, with the D gene too uncertain to name. The base sequence is TGTGCCAGCAGGGACTCTGGAAACACCATATATTTT. Translation gives CASRDSGNTIYF. Reference TRBV2 and TRBJ1-3 genes cover what lies past the CDR3, so the full variable domain is EPEVTQTPSHQVTQMGQEVILRCVPISNHLYFYWYRQILGQKVEFLVSFYNNEISEKSEIFDDQFSVERPDGSNFTLKIRSTKLEDSAMYFCASRDSGNTIYFGEGSWLTVV.